The 10 T cell receptor beta chains in this list originate from one sample, sequenced in a study of shared clonotypes between healthy human individuals. TCRdb's copy holds only in-frame clones and misses some; the assay was immunoSEQ multiplex PCR. The table shows about 2.5 million clones, with just under 95% occurring only once. The sample taken for sequencing was naive CD4+ T cells from PBMCs. Subset specified: CD45RA+ positively selected. These receptor sequences come from a young man in good health. Some clones in this sample may be carry-over from other donors' samples.

As concerns this clone: The identical CDR3 is also encoded by other nucleotide sequences in the sample. The chain uses TRBV5-1 and TRBJ2-5, with D perhaps matching TRBD2 (5 bases). Trimming removed 2 bases at V and 3 bases at J, with 5 bases between. The germline CDR1 and CDR2 sequences are SGHRS and YFSETQ. The CDR3 has 12 amino acids. The CDR3 DNA reads TGCGCCAGCAGCTTAGCGGAAGAGACCCAGTACTTC. Amino acids: CASSLAEETQYF. Variable domain in full (rest from reference TRBV5-1 and TRBJ2-5): KAGVTQTPRYLIKTRGQQVTLSCSPISGHRSVSWYQQTPGQGLQFLFEYFSETQRNKGNFPGRFSGRQFSNSRSEMNVSTLELGDSALYLCASSLAEETQYFGPGTRLLVL.

This clone was seen once. The J gene is TRBJ2-6, the V gene TRBV5-1; tentatively, D is TRBD1 (5 bases). V lost 4 bases and J lost 0, with 17 bases in between. The germline gives CDR1 SGHRS, CDR2 YFSETQ. The CDR3 has 18 residues. The CDR3 bases are TGCGCCAGCAGCCCCCGACAGAAGACGTACTCTGGGGCCAACGTCCTGACTTTC. Amino acids: CASSPRQKTYSGANVLTF.

Only one count was recorded for this clone. The CDR3 protein is CASSQVAAQPYEQYF. CDR3 in DNA: TGTGCCAGCAGCCAAGTGGCTGCCCAACCCTACGAGCAGTACTTC. This chain links TRBV14 with TRBJ2-7; D gene unclear. The CDR3 is made up of 15 amino acids. Germline values: CDR1 SGHDN, CDR2 FVKESK. The V gene lost 1 base and the J gene lost 2 bases, with 12 bases spanning the gap.

This clone has just one count. The chain carries TRBV5-1 and TRBJ1-1; no clear D gene. The V end was cut by 6 bases, the J end by 1 base, with 16 bases between. Germline lookup yields CDR1 SGHRS and CDR2 YFSETQ. The length of the CDR3 is 15 residues. CDR3 DNA sequence: TGCGCCAGCACCTATGGGCCAGGAGGGAACACTGAAGCTTTCTTT. Residues: CASTYGPGGNTEAFF.

The chain links TRBV9 to TRBJ2-2, with D perhaps matching TRBD2 (5 bases). V was trimmed by 4 bases and J by 1 base, leaving 14 bases between them. Germline V gives CDR1 SGDLS, CDR2 YYNGEE. There are 16 residues in the CDR3. CDR3 residues: CASSPQARVNTGELFF. In DNA, the CDR3 is TGTGCCAGCAGCCCCCAGGCGCGGGTGAACACCGGGGAGCTGTTTTTT.

Here the CDR3 reads CASSTGTFNEQFF. CDR3 bases: TGTGCCAGCAGCACCGGGACTTTCAATGAGCAGTTCTTC. The chain links TRBV11-3 to TRBJ2-1; a possible D gene is TRBD2 (6 bases). This CDR3 comprises 13 residues. Germline V gene data show CDR1 as SGHNT and CDR2 as YENEEA. The V end was cut by 5 bases, the J end by 6 bases, with 11 bases between.

This clone has just one count. V gene TRBV28 combines with J gene TRBJ2-7; weak D call: TRBD2 (5 bases). Trimming removed 4 bases at V and 3 bases at J, with 16 bases between. Per the germline V gene, CDR1 is MDHEN and CDR2 is SYDVKM. There are 15 residues in the CDR3. The CDR3: CASSSTRRHLYEQYF. CDR3 nucleotide sequence: TGTGCCAGCAGTTCAACCCGGAGGCACCTCTACGAGCAGTACTTC.

The J gene is TRBJ1-2, the V gene TRBV29-1; the D is unclear. V was shortened by 6 bases and J by 6 bases, with 17 bases between the two germline ends. Germline V lookup: CDR1 SQVTM, CDR2 ANQGSEA. This CDR3 has 13 amino acids. The CDR3 DNA sequence: TGCAGCGTCCCGGAGCCTGGATGGGATGGCTACACCTTC. Protein product: CSVPEPGWDGYTF.

The rearrangement links TRBV27 to TRBJ2-3; D is undetermined. The CDR3 has 12 amino acids. Germline V gene lookup returns CDR1 MNHEY and CDR2 SMNVEV (reference sequence). The V gene lost 0 bases and the J gene lost 10 bases, with 8 bases spanning the gap. The CDR3 DNA follows: TGTGCCAGCAGTTTATCAAACGGTCCGCAGTATTTT. It specifies CASSLSNGPQYF.

The chain recombines TRBV28 with TRBJ1-5; the match to TRBD1 covers 10 bases. CDR3 length: 16 amino acids. The V segment lost 6 bases and the J segment 4 bases; nucleotides outside the gene matches: 9. Per germline, CDR1 MDHEN and CDR2 SYDVKM. The CDR3 nucleotides read TGTGCCAGCAGCCTAGGTGGGACAGGGGTAAATCAGCCCCAGCATTTT. Residues: CASSLGGTGVNQPQHF.